This TCR beta chain originates from a study of identical twins. Regarding this clonotype: Its antigen is as yet unknown.

A single record per CDR3 protein comes from TCRdb applying MiXCR to the 5' RACE reads. The data contain about 300,000 distinct CDR3 sequences, around 12% of them singletons. Study-wide points: Reduced insertions were recorded for abundant cord blood beta clonotypes, with no such pattern in memory repertoires.

Germline loops: CDR1 LGHNA, CDR2 YNFKEQ. CDR3 length: 14 residues. Deletions cut 3 bases from V and 0 bases from J, with 9 bases between. This sample was also put to use in a study of yellow fever vaccine responses in identical twins.

Sequencing was done on a sample of CD8+ T cells sorted from blood. V is TRBV4-2 and J is TRBJ2-7, with D possibly matching TRBD2 (5 bases). The clonotype comes from a woman under 30 in good health. The CDR3 region has the DNA TGTGCCAGCAGCCAGGAGACTAACTCCTACGAGCAGTACTTC. It translates to CASSQETNSYEQYF.